This T cell receptor (beta chain) was sequenced for a study of T cell changes during pregnancy in multiple sclerosis. There are 16 residues in the CDR3. Germline assignment: CDR1 MNHNY and CDR2 SVGAGI (reference sequence). The J segment lost 6 bases and the V segment lost 5 bases, leaving 10 bases of the junction unmatched. Generated by immunoSEQ multiplex PCR, the TCRdb table keeps only in-frame clones and is missing some. The top ten hold 0.6% to 0.9% of the sample, which has 29,000 or so clones, roughly 92% seen once. Sequencing was performed on CD4+ T cells from peripheral blood mononuclear cells, taken in the first trimester of pregnancy. The sequence was collected from a female donor with multiple sclerosis, enrolled in a pregnancy study. The chain employs TRBV6-6 and TRBJ2-2; 9 nucleotides match TRBD1. In DNA form, the CDR3 reads TGTGCCAGCAGTCGCCCGGGACAGGGAATCGCCGGGGAGCTGTTTTTT. It is translated as CASSRPGQGIAGELFF.